Sequencing of this T cell receptor (beta chain) was carried out in a study of cytomegalovirus exposure and HLA in healthy donors. The CDR3 covers 14 residues. CDR1 and CDR2 (germline): MNHEY, SMNVEV (reference sequence). V shed 0 bases and J shed 6 bases, with 10 bases lying between them. The primer mix had 60 Vbeta and 13 Jbeta primers. Sequencing used immunoSEQ multiplex PCR; TCRdb keeps in-frame clones, though not all of them. The table records under 150,000 clones, approximately 84% of them present only once. The J gene is TRBJ2-3, the V gene TRBV27; TRBD2 might be the D (5 bases). The sequence came from a man between 25 and 39 years old in good health and CMV-seropositive. Sequencing was carried out using PBMCs. Here the CDR3 reads CASSLSASPDTQYF. CDR3 nucleotides: TGTGCCAGCAGTTTATCGGCTAGCCCTGATACGCAGTATTTT.